This TCR beta chain was documented in a study of blood T cell repertoires in COVID-19. This clone has more than one count but fewer than ten. Participant age was roughly 18 to 100 years, and participants resided in 24 US areas. In the study's own analysis: How many nucleated cells were present was estimated from reference gene primer amplification. Clones were sequenced by immunoSEQ multiplex PCR, and TCRdb holds only the in-frame ones, with some missing. That table gives V, J and clone size, and the DNA gave D and trimming. The profile shows 250,000 or so clones, over 80% of them singletons. The CDR3 has 13 residues. Trimming at V came to 0 bases and at J to 6 bases, leaving 0 bases not matched to a gene. Germline V CDR1 and CDR2: KGHSH, LQKENI.

V and J are TRBV18 and TRBJ2-7, with 9 nucleotides matching TRBD1. The sample comprised PBMCs or T cells enriched from blood (not recorded which). The sequence was obtained from a woman in her twenties or thirties with acute COVID-19. CDR3 DNA: TGTGCCAGCTCACCACCGGGACAGGGCGAGCAGTACTTC. Translation: CASSPPGQGEQYF. Drawing the rest from reference TRBV18 and TRBJ2-7, the complete variable domain is NAGVMQNPRHLVRRRGQEARLRCSPMKGHSHVYWYRQLPEEGLKFMVYLQKENIIDESGMPKERFSAEFPKEGPSILRIQQVVRGDSAAYFCASSPPGQGEQYFGPGTRLTVT.